The 16 T cell receptor beta chains reported below all come from one sample, sequenced in a study of Ad26.COV2.S vaccination and SARS-CoV-2 variants (dated by TCRdb to about 2021). Libraries were made using the immunoSEQ multiplex PCR assay. TCRdb retrieved this table from immuneACCESS and kept in-frame rearrangements only. Not all clones are present; in checked studies, unresolved V genes account for under half, and no reason is known for the remainder. Here the sample has more than 350,000 clones; 90% occur a single time. 12% of the sample comes from the top ten. Per the publication, the treatment or condition label means: 15 to 20 received Ad26.COV2.S at low or high dose, single or two shots; about 5 received placebo; per-sample allocation not given. For vaccine and placebo recipients, the sequenced repertoires came from samples collected on day 63 after the first injection. Sequenced here: peripheral blood, sampled in a trial of Ad26.COV2.S vaccine versus placebo. The receptors here all came from a person between 18 and 60 years old who received the Ad26.COV2.S COVID-19 vaccine or a placebo.

V usage is TRBV3-1 (or the pseudogene TRBV3-2) and J usage is TRBJ1-5; D is perhaps TRBD1 (6 bases). This CDR3 region has 14 residues. Germline values: CDR1 LGHDT, CDR2 YNNKEL (reference sequence). V shed 1 base and J shed 10 bases, with 14 bases lying between them. In DNA, the CDR3 is TGTGCCAGCAGCCAAGCCAGGGGTTATGGTCCCCAGCATTTT. Encoded protein: CASSQARGYGPQHF.

The rearrangement joins TRBV14 to TRBJ1-3; D is uncertain. The CDR3 contains 13 residues. The ends were cut back, 1 base at V and 4 bases at J, with 5 bases in the middle. Looked up from germline, CDR1 is SGHDN and CDR2 is FVKESK. The CDR3 region is CASSQGRGNTIYF. DNA of the CDR3: TGTGCCAGCAGCCAAGGGAGAGGAAACACCATATATTTT.

The V gene is TRBV9, the J gene TRBJ1-1; TRBD1 might be the D (5 bases). Trimming shortened V by 4 bases and J by 1 base, and 8 bases separated the two germline ends. CDR3 size: 13 residues. CDR1 and CDR2 from the germline V gene are SGDLS and YYNGEE. The CDR3 coding sequence is TGTGCCAGCAGCAGGGACGGGAACACTGAAGCTTTCTTT. Translating it yields CASSRDGNTEAFF.

The chain recombines TRBV24-1 with TRBJ2-1; D unresolved. Trimming stripped 4 bases from V and 8 bases from J, with 17 bases between. In germline, CDR1 is KGHDR, CDR2 SFDVKD. CDR3 length equals 15 residues. The chain's CDR3 is CATSEYRGSFDEQFF. CDR3 nucleotide sequence: TGTGCCACCAGTGAGTACAGAGGTAGTTTCGATGAGCAGTTCTTC.

V is TRBV24-1 and J is TRBJ1-1; 11 bases line up with TRBD1. The germline V gene encodes CDR1 KGHDR and CDR2 SFDVKD. The length of the CDR3 is 15 residues. V shed 2 bases, J shed 3 bases, and the junction held 1 base outside the gene matches. The CDR3 is CATSDWDRGDTEAFF. The CDR3 nucleotides are TGTGCCACCAGTGATTGGGACAGGGGGGACACTGAAGCTTTCTTT.

A note on this clone: The sample holds other DNA sequences that translate to the same CDR3. J is TRBJ2-3 and V is TRBV5-1; D unresolved. CDR1 and CDR2 from the germline V gene are SGHRS and YFSETQ. The V end was cut by 1 base, the J end by 2 bases, with 5 bases between. There are 13 residues in the CDR3. CDR3 in amino acids: CASSLSDTDTQYF. DNA of the CDR3: TGCGCCAGCAGCTTGTCAGACACAGATACGCAGTATTTT.

The J gene is TRBJ2-7, the V gene TRBV29-1; tentatively, D is TRBD2 (6 bases). Trimming left V 8 bases short and J 3 bases short, with 23 bases between. Germline V gene lookup returns CDR1 SQVTM and CDR2 ANQGSEA. This CDR3 is built from 15 residues. CDR3 loop: CSPTRIGSADYEQYF. The CDR3 bases are TGCAGCCCGACGAGGATCGGGAGCGCTGACTACGAGCAGTACTTC.

Here the CDR3 DNA reads TGTGCCAGCAGCCAAGACTCCCAGGGGTCCACTGAAGCTTTCTTT. Translation: CASSQDSQGSTEAFF. The chain carries TRBV3-1 (or the pseudogene TRBV3-2) and TRBJ1-1; TRBD1 is a possible D gene (6 bases). Germline lookup yields CDR1 LGHDT and CDR2 YNNKEL (reference sequence). With 0 bases removed from V and 4 bases from J, the gap between germline ends came to 12 bases. The CDR3 runs to 15 residues.

The chain combines TRBV6-2 or TRBV6-3 with TRBJ1-4, with 8 bases aligning to TRBD1. Germline V gene sequence: CDR1 MNHEY, CDR2 SVGEGT. The CDR3 consists of 16 residues. V shed 5 bases, J shed 3 bases, and the junction held 8 bases outside the gene matches. In DNA, the CDR3 is TGTGCCAGCAGTCAACGACAGGGGAACGCTAATGAAAAACTGTTTTTT. This sequence encodes CASSQRQGNANEKLFF.

This chain connects TRBV11-2 to TRBJ2-7, with a possible D match to TRBD2 (5 bases). V was pared by 2 bases and J by 1 base, with 9 bases between. CDR3 length equals 14 residues. Germline V CDR1 and CDR2: SGHAT, FQNNGV. CDR3 loop: CASSLFGNSYEQYF. The CDR3 DNA follows: TGTGCCAGCAGCTTATTCGGGAATTCCTACGAGCAGTACTTC.

V and J are TRBV28 and TRBJ1-2, with D maybe TRBD1 (5 bases). V was trimmed by 5 bases and J by 6 bases, leaving 10 bases between them. Per germline, CDR1 MDHEN and CDR2 SYDVKM. CDR3 size: 12 residues. CDR3 in amino acids: CASSALQDGYTF. The CDR3 nucleotides read TGTGCCAGCAGTGCGCTACAGGATGGCTACACCTTC.

V gene TRBV4-3 combines with J gene TRBJ2-2; D is ambiguous. V was shortened by 0 bases and J by 6 bases, with 8 bases between the two germline ends. This CDR3 has 14 amino acids. Germline CDR1 reads LGHNA; CDR2 reads YSLEER. CDR3 sequence: CASSQDQYAGELFF. The CDR3 nucleotides are TGCGCCAGCAGCCAAGATCAGTACGCCGGGGAGCTGTTTTTT.

V usage is TRBV11-3 and J usage is TRBJ2-1; D might be TRBD2 (6 bases). Germline CDR1 SGHNT, CDR2 YENEEA. The CDR3 totals 14 residues. V shed 2 bases and J shed 9 bases, with 14 bases lying between them. The CDR3: CASSLSGVGGEQFF. For the CDR3, the DNA is TGTGCCAGCAGCTTATCGGGAGTGGGTGGTGAGCAGTTCTTC.

This sequence joins TRBV18 and TRBJ2-2; D is undetermined. Germline V CDR1 and CDR2: KGHSH, LQKENI. The V and J ends lost 3 bases and 0 bases respectively, with 5 bases between them. The CDR3 consists of 14 residues. Written as DNA, the CDR3 is TGTGCCAGCTCACCGAGGTCGAACACCGGGGAGCTGTTTTTT. Encoded protein: CASSPRSNTGELFF.

CDR3 in DNA: TGTGCCAGTAGGACAACTTGGACCCGGAGCAATCAGCCCCAGCATTTT. This sequence encodes CASRTTWTRSNQPQHF. The chain employs TRBV19 and TRBJ1-5; D gene ambiguous. The CDR3 length is 16 residues. CDR1 LNHDA and CDR2 SQIVND come from the germline V gene (reference sequence). V lost 6 bases, J lost 1 base, and 16 bases lay in between. Based on the CDR3 plus reference TRBV19 and TRBJ1-5, the full variable domain is DGGITQSPKYLFRKEGQNVTLSCEQNLNHDAMYWYRQDPGQGLRLIYYSQIVNDFQKGDIAEGYSVSREKKESFPLTVTSAQKNPTAFYLCASRTTWTRSNQPQHFGDGTRLSIL.

The chain carries TRBV27 and TRBJ1-2, with 9 bases that match TRBD1. V trimming: 5 bases; J trimming: 7 bases; junction bases outside the gene matches: 14. This CDR3 contains 16 residues. Germline values: CDR1 MNHEY, CDR2 SMNVEV (reference sequence). CDR3 nucleotide sequence: TGTGCCAGCAGTACAAACCCGGACAGGGGACGGAGTGGCTACACCTTC. Protein: CASSTNPDRGRSGYTF.